This TCR beta chain is from a study of post-analysis software for immune sequencing data (dated by TCRdb to the mid-2010s). Concerning the study at large: Disease courses on record covered relapsing-remitting, secondary progressive and progressive-relapsing multiple sclerosis, though some patients had no subtype annotation. The patient repertoires were compared against about a dozen previously published healthy control repertoires obtained from donors aged about 6 to 28 years. A subset of samples was prepared in parallel using single-end sample barcoding, then pooled and co-amplified after Illumina adapter ligation.

The investigation overall reported the following: Direct clustering with F measure revealed strong co-clustering of samples prepared in the same batch, which led to a batch-effect correction. Patients showed significantly higher frequencies than controls for about five TRBV segments, among them TRBV5-6, TRBV5-1 and TRBV20-1. Compared with controls, multiple sclerosis patients had significantly lower normalized Chao1 diversity, a finding suggesting substantial peripheral T-cell clonal expansion. The multiple sclerosis patient group was slightly younger than the control group.

To prepare the library, PCR was applied. The instrument given in TCRdb is Illumina HiSeq 2500. To reduce PCR and sequencing biases, unique molecular identifiers were built into the TCR beta cDNA libraries. Some 500,000 cDNA molecules were obtained for every 1 to 10 million input T cells, so each molecule roughly corresponded to one T cell. The same protocol used for the earlier healthy control dataset was applied to prepare and sequence the patient libraries. Samples belonging to the same batch were prepared together, multiplexed and sequenced on a shared HiSeq lane. In the source study's methods: Raw barcoded reads were processed with MIGEC, and single-read molecular identifier groups were discarded before consensus assembly and CDR3 extraction. Clonotype tables were post-analysed with VDJtools, normalizing diversity by down-sampling all datasets to the smallest sample size. In repertoire overlap clustering, CDR3 amino acid sequences, but not nucleotide sequences, were matched to correct batch-related cross-sample contamination. TCRdb's own reprocessing of the public reads used fastp at Q25 and MiXCR and kept productive beta chains. Each CDR3 protein appears once, grouped with its most common genes and DNA. TCRdb's processing, not the study's, gives the V and J calls here. This sample comprises hundreds of thousands of distinct CDR3 sequences, about 27% of them detected only once. The ten largest clones capture around 0.56% of the sample.

There are many counts of this clonotype. Its recognized antigen is unknown. Base qualities are not provided; no much larger clone lies one nucleotide away. To demonstrate the VDJtools post-analysis software, the study profiled TCR beta repertoires from the peripheral blood of around 13 young patients with multiple sclerosis. The multiple sclerosis patients were children and adolescents between roughly 6 and 16 years of age. The CDR3 numbers 15 residues from cysteine through phenylalanine. Of all the DNA, just the CDR3 is kept, 45 bases in frame from base 1. Looking up the germline V gene (reference sequence) yields CDR1 SEHNR and CDR2 FQNEAQ. From V the trimming removes 5 bases and from J it removes 2 bases, while the gene matches leave 6 bases of the junction unaccounted for.

The receptor comes from a girl aged 10-17 years with multiple sclerosis. The sequenced sample consisted of blood. The chain is encoded by TRBV7-9 joined to TRBJ2-1; 7 middle bases align to TRBD1. In nucleotide form, the sequence is TGTGCCAGCAGCCCCAGACAGGGAACCTACAATGAGCAGTTCTTC. Translated, this is CASSPRQGTYNEQFF.